The sequence of this TCR beta chain was determined in a study of EBV T-cell therapy then PD-1 blockade in nasopharyngeal carcinoma. A note on this clone: Antigen specificity is unknown.

J gave up 4 bases and V 4 bases, and 11 bases lay outside the gene matches. The CDR3 spans 16 residues. Germline-derived CDR1 and CDR2 are SGHNT and YYREEE (reference sequence). Measured with immunoSEQ multiplex PCR; TCRdb has only the in-frame clones, and not every one. This sample has about 20,000 clones, with about 81% found just once. Time point defined: 266 days after commencement of treatment, after nivolumab therapy. The treatment here: AdE1-LMPpoly-expanded autologous EBV-specific T-cell therapy followed by anti-PD-1 nivolumab. This sequence joins TRBV5-4 and TRBJ1-2; TRBD1 matches 9 bases. This TCR was recovered from a man aged 35 to 55 with nasopharyngeal carcinoma. The material sequenced was CD8+ T cells from blood, taken at day 266 from a patient whose treatment included autologous EBV-specific T cells and nivolumab. Here the CDR3 DNA reads TGTGCCAGCAGCACCGGGACAGGGATGATCCTCTATGGCTACACCTTC. Its protein is CASSTGTGMILYGYTF.